This T cell receptor (beta chain) was documented in a study of T cell responses to AZD1222 COVID-19 vaccine. The study's findings and limits: Variant regions that are unmutated are reportedly the target of nearly half of spike-specific TCRs. Donors, mostly white British, included more females; clonal diversity was possibly underestimated.

The assay was immunoSEQ multiplex PCR, and TCRdb's table has in-frame clones only and misses some. The data show roughly 100,000 clones, 80% to 85% seen once. J gave up 4 bases and V 2 bases, and 12 bases lay outside the gene matches. The CDR3 is 18 amino acids. Looked up from germline, CDR1 is MNHNS and CDR2 is SASEGT. Concerning this clone itself: Its antigen is still unknown.

The material was peripheral blood, obtained on day 0 of AZD1222 vaccination. The TCR sequence derives from an adult in good health. V and J are TRBV6-1 and TRBJ2-1, with 9 bases identical to TRBD1. CDR3 sequence (DNA): TGTGCCAGCAGTGAATCGATAATGGGACAGGGACCTTACAATGAGCAGTTCTTC. It encodes CASSESIMGQGPYNEQFF.